This TCR beta chain emerged from a study of T cell responses to AZD1222 COVID-19 vaccine. Study conclusions and caveats: Repertoires were obtained solely post-peak T cell response. The donors showed a predominance of white British ancestry and of females, with possible underestimation of clonal diversity. Spike as a whole was targeted by vaccine-associated CD4 TCRs, dominant at 160-218 and 743-854.

Germline CDR1 is MNHNY and CDR2 is SVGAGI (reference sequence). V trimming: 7 bases; J trimming: 10 bases; junction bases outside the gene matches: 12. CDR3 length equals 15 residues. Notes on this clone: What it binds is unknown.

TCRdb keeps only in-frame clones here, not all; method: immunoSEQ multiplex PCR. The sample consists of tens of thousands of clones, about 88% of them appearing once. Second-dose timings of about 4 or about 12 weeks were pooled. Source: peripheral blood, taken 28 days after the second AZD1222 dose. The sequence was collected from an adult who received the AZD1222 COVID-19 vaccine. The chain uses TRBV6-6 and TRBJ1-6; TRBD1 aligns across 8 bases. The CDR3 loop is CASNSGTGPGSPLHF. The CDR3 DNA reads as TGTGCCAGCAACTCGGGGACAGGCCCGGGATCACCCCTCCACTTT.